The 31 T cell receptor beta chains reported below all come from one sample, sequenced in a study of response to subunit inactivated influenza vaccine. TCRdb reprocessed the RT-PCR reads via MiXCR and lists one record per CDR3 protein. This sample has fewer than 600,000 distinct CDR3 sequences, with 7.2% found just once. The sample consisted of PBMCs from blood, taken roughly 24 months after vaccination. Receptor source: a man aged 45 to 70 who received an inactivated influenza vaccine.

For the CDR3, the DNA is TGTGCCAGCAGCTTATCGGGACTAACAGTTGAGCAGTTCTTC. Residues: CASSLSGLTVEQFF. The rearrangement links TRBV7-9 to TRBJ2-1, with 7 bases lining up with TRBD2. Germline V CDR1 and CDR2: SEHNR, FQNEAQ (reference sequence). This CDR3 contains 14 residues. Unmatched junction bases numbered 7, after V lost 2 bases and J lost 9 bases.

The CDR3 nucleotides are TGTGCCAGCAGTTTGGTGGGAAACCAAGAGACCCAGTACTTC. Translating gives CASSLVGNQETQYF. J is TRBJ2-5 and V is TRBV12-3 or TRBV12-4; D is ambiguous. V was clipped by 3 bases and J by 0 bases, with 8 bases between them. CDR3 length equals 14 residues.

This clonotype was picked up many times. The chain carries TRBV7-2 and TRBJ2-7; 7 nucleotides line up with TRBD1. The junction had 10 bases not matched to a gene; V was cut back by 4 bases and J by 4 bases. This CDR3 comprises 15 residues. CDR1 is SGHTA and CDR2 is FQGNSA in the germline V gene. The CDR3 nucleotides are TGTGCCAGCAGCTCCCCGACAACAGGGGAATACGAGCAGTACTTC. Residues: CASSSPTTGEYEQYF.

This rearrangement joins TRBV2 to TRBJ2-3, with D perhaps TRBD1 (5 bases). The CDR3 is made up of 14 amino acids. CDR1 and CDR2 (germline): SNHLY, FYNNEI. The ends were cut back, 2 bases at V and 5 bases at J, with 11 bases in the middle. The CDR3 DNA reads TGTGCCAGCAGTGAATTGCAGGGAAGAGATACGCAGTATTTT. This gives the protein CASSELQGRDTQYF.

The J gene is TRBJ2-4, the V gene TRBV20-1, with D hard to call. V was clipped by 3 bases and J by 6 bases, with 9 bases between them. The CDR3 extends over 12 amino acids. Germline V gene sequence: CDR1 DFQATT, CDR2 SNEGSKA (reference sequence). The CDR3, as DNA: TGCAGTGCTAGCTCCGGACGAAACATTCAGTACTTC. Protein: CSASSGRNIQYF.

The J gene is TRBJ2-2, the V gene TRBV30; TRBD1 matches 7 bases. Unmatched junction bases numbered 8, after V lost 3 bases and J lost 7 bases. The CDR3 runs 14 residues. From germline, CDR1 is GTSNPN and CDR2 SVGIG (reference sequence). The CDR3 loop reads CAWRQTGAGGELFF. CDR3 nucleotides: TGTGCCTGGAGACAAACAGGGGCGGGCGGGGAGCTGTTTTTT.

Ten or more counts support this clonotype. The chain joins TRBV7-9 to TRBJ1-2, with D hard to call. V lost 4 bases and J lost 2, with 8 bases in between. The V gene's germline CDR1 is SEHNR and CDR2 FQNEAQ (reference sequence). The CDR3 has 13 amino acids. DNA of the CDR3: TGTGCCAGCAGCTCTACAGAAAACTATGGCTACACCTTC. Translating gives CASSSTENYGYTF.

This clonotype was seen only a few times. The chain uses TRBV28 and TRBJ2-1; D gene ambiguous. CDR3 size: 12 residues. The germline V gene encodes CDR1 MDHEN and CDR2 SYDVKM. The V gene lost 3 bases and the J gene lost 8 bases, with 8 bases spanning the gap. This CDR3 is CASSFLVHEQFF. For the CDR3, the DNA is TGTGCCAGCAGTTTTCTGGTCCATGAGCAGTTCTTC.

This clonotype was counted between two and nine times. The chain couples TRBV20-1 to TRBJ2-7, with 7 positions matching TRBD1. Germline trimming cut 6 bases from V and 7 bases from J; bases unmatched to any gene: 12. The germline gives CDR1 DFQATT, CDR2 SNEGSKA (reference sequence). This CDR3 spans 13 amino acids. The CDR3 loop is CSALGTALGEQYF. The CDR3 coding sequence is TGCAGTGCGTTGGGGACAGCCCTAGGGGAGCAGTACTTC.

The chain links TRBV7-2 to TRBJ1-1, with TRBD1 as a possible D gene (5 bases). This CDR3 has 14 amino acids. Trimming cost V 6 bases and J 1 base, with 12 bases left between them. The germline V gene has CDR1 SGHTA and CDR2 FQGNSA. CDR3 in DNA: TGTGCCAGCAGGGAGGGACGGTGGAACACTGAAGCTTTCTTT. Amino acids: CASREGRWNTEAFF. The full variable domain, in which reference TRBV7-2 and TRBJ1-1 provide the parts outside the CDR3, is GAGVSQSPSNKVTEKGKDVELRCDPISGHTALYWYRQSLGQGLEFLIYFQGNSAPDKSGLPSDRFSAERTGGSVSTLTIQRTQQEDSAVYLCASREGRWNTEAFFGQGTRLTVV.

This clonotype was found a few times. The chain uses TRBV28 and TRBJ2-6, with TRBD1 matching 8 bases. V gave up 7 bases and J gave up 2 bases; unmatched junction bases: 4. Germline V lookup: CDR1 MDHEN, CDR2 SYDVKM. The CDR3 runs to 15 residues. The chain's CDR3 is CASNDRGPGANVLTF. As DNA, the CDR3 is TGTGCCAGCAATGACAGGGGTCCTGGGGCCAACGTCCTGACTTTC.

The chain links TRBV6-5 to TRBJ2-1, with D perhaps given as TRBD1 or TRBD2 (5 bases each). CDR3 length equals 15 residues. The germline CDR1 and CDR2 sequences are MNHEY and SVGAGI. The V end lost 4 bases, the J end lost 0 bases, and 10 bases lay between the germline ends. Here the CDR3 DNA reads TGTGCCAGCAGTTTCCGGGACCCCTCCTACAATGAGCAGTTCTTC. Translating gives CASSFRDPSYNEQFF.

This clonotype was seen at least ten times. The V and J genes are TRBV20-1 and TRBJ2-7; D might be TRBD2 (6 bases). The CDR3 extends over 15 amino acids. Germline V gene lookup returns CDR1 DFQATT and CDR2 SNEGSKA (reference sequence). V lost 0 bases and J lost 3, with 15 bases in between. CDR3 DNA sequence: TGCAGTGCTAGAGATCACACTAGCTACGGCTACGAGCAGTACTTC. As protein: CSARDHTSYGYEQYF.

This clonotype has just a few counts. The chain has TRBV7-2 and TRBJ2-7, with 9 bases identical to TRBD1. Germline lookup yields CDR1 SGHTA and CDR2 FQGNSA. With V trimmed by 2 bases and J by 10 bases, 9 bases remained unmatched. CDR3 length equals 14 residues. The CDR3 sequence is CASSLTGQGAFQYF. The CDR3, as DNA: TGTGCCAGCAGCTTAACGGGACAGGGTGCTTTTCAGTACTTC.

Only a few counts were recorded for this clonotype. The rearrangement uses TRBV5-1 and TRBJ2-5, with a tentative D call TRBD1 (5 bases). The CDR3 has 14 amino acids. Germline loops: CDR1 SGHRS, CDR2 YFSETQ. V lost 3 bases and J 4 bases, leaving 13 bases between the germline ends. The CDR3 spells CASSSPSQGETQYF. DNA of the CDR3: TGCGCCAGCAGCTCCCCATCCCAGGGAGAGACCCAGTACTTC. The full variable domain, completed using reference TRBV5-1 and TRBJ2-5, is KAGVTQTPRYLIKTRGQQVTLSCSPISGHRSVSWYQQTPGQGLQFLFEYFSETQRNKGNFPGRFSGRQFSNSRSEMNVSTLELGDSALYLCASSSPSQGETQYFGPGTRLLVL.

This clonotype has more than one count but fewer than ten. The genes are TRBV20-1 and TRBJ2-1, with D hard to call. Germline V gene data show CDR1 as DFQATT and CDR2 as SNEGSKA (reference sequence). This CDR3 spans 15 amino acids. The ends were cut back, 2 bases at V and 3 bases at J, with 14 bases in the middle. The CDR3 DNA sequence: TGCAGTGCTAGACACCCAGAACTGGACTACAATGAGCAGTTCTTC. Amino acids: CSARHPELDYNEQFF.

This clonotype was found many times. CDR3 sequence: CASSFSGYLIGTEAFF. CDR3 DNA: TGTGCCAGCAGTTTCAGCGGCTATCTGATTGGCACTGAAGCTTTCTTT. This rearrangement joins TRBV12-3 or TRBV12-4 to TRBJ1-1; D call uncertain. V was clipped by 3 bases and J by 4 bases, with 18 bases between them. This CDR3 spans 16 amino acids.

The chain joins TRBV28 to TRBJ2-7; 12 nucleotides line up with TRBD2. Germline loops: CDR1 MDHEN, CDR2 SYDVKM. The CDR3 runs to 16 residues. V dropped 3 bases and J dropped 4; count of bases not matched to a gene: 7. CDR3 sequence: CASSFLTSGSRYEQYF. In nucleotides, the CDR3 is TGTGCCAGCAGTTTTCTGACTAGCGGGAGTCGTTACGAGCAGTACTTC. The whole variable domain, filled in from reference TRBV28 and TRBJ2-7, reads DVKVTQSSRYLVKRTGEKVFLECVQDMDHENMFWYRQDPGLGLRLIYFSYDVKMKEKGDIPEGYSVSREKKERFSLILESASTNQTSMYLCASSFLTSGSRYEQYFGPGTRLTVT.

This clonotype was seen repeatedly, ten times or more. The genes are TRBV20-1 and TRBJ2-7; 7 bases align to TRBD1. The CDR3 length is 14 residues. With 0 bases clipped from V and 5 bases from J, the junction kept 7 bases outside the gene matches. Germline V gene data show CDR1 as DFQATT and CDR2 as SNEGSKA (reference sequence). CDR3 DNA sequence: TGCAGTGCTAGAGAGAACGGAGACAGGGACGAGCAGTACTTC. Protein: CSARENGDRDEQYF.

V and J are TRBV20-1 and TRBJ1-6; TRBD1 aligns across 9 bases. V dropped 5 bases and J dropped 7; count of bases not matched to a gene: 9. The CDR3 is made up of 15 amino acids. In germline, CDR1 is DFQATT, CDR2 SNEGSKA (reference sequence). This chain's CDR3 is CSAYLDRGGNSPLHF. CDR3 DNA: TGCAGTGCTTACCTGGACAGGGGTGGGAATTCACCCCTCCACTTT.

This clonotype was observed many times. The chain links TRBV29-1 to TRBJ1-2; the D gene is possibly TRBD1 (5 bases). Looked up from germline, CDR1 is SQVTM and CDR2 is ANQGSEA. This CDR3 spans 13 amino acids. Deletions cut 2 bases from V and 6 bases from J, with 13 bases between. CDR3 nucleotide sequence: TGCAGCGTTGAAAAGCGCCAGGGAAATGGCTACACCTTC. Translation gives CSVEKRQGNGYTF.

This clonotype occurred many times. V and J are TRBV5-1 and TRBJ2-5, with D tentatively TRBD1 or TRBD2 (6 bases each). This CDR3 is 14 amino acids long. Trimming cost V 4 bases and J 5 bases, with 15 bases left between them. Per germline, CDR1 SGHRS and CDR2 YFSETQ. CDR3 coding DNA: TGCGCCAGCAGCGCCTCACAGGGAGGCGAGACCCAGTACTTC. This sequence encodes CASSASQGGETQYF.

This chain links TRBV7-8 with TRBJ2-5; TRBD2 matches 8 bases. Losses at the gene ends were 7 bases for V and 3 bases for J; bases not matched to a gene: 1. The CDR3 sequence is 12 residues long. Looked up from germline, CDR1 is SGHVS and CDR2 is FQNEAQ. As DNA, the CDR3 is TGTGCCAGCACCGGGGGGGAAGAGACCCAGTACTTC. The encoded protein is CASTGGEETQYF.

Only a few counts were recorded for this clonotype. The rearrangement joins TRBV29-1 to TRBJ2-7; 7 nucleotides match TRBD2. CDR1 SQVTM and CDR2 ANQGSEA come from the germline V gene. This CDR3 has 14 residues. Unmatched junction bases numbered 9, after V lost 6 bases and J lost 1 base. CDR3 protein: CSVSGTLGSYEQYF. The CDR3 bases are TGCAGCGTGAGCGGGACCCTAGGATCCTACGAGCAGTACTTC.

The chain carries TRBV12-3 or TRBV12-4 and TRBJ2-3, with TRBD1 matching 10 bases. The V segment lost 6 bases and the J segment 2 bases; nucleotides outside the gene matches: 2. The CDR3 extends over 14 amino acids. The CDR3 DNA follows: TGTGCCAGCAGGGACAGGGGGTACACAGATACGCAGTATTTT. Residues: CASRDRGYTDTQYF.

In this sample, this clonotype turned up many times. The rearrangement uses TRBV12-3 or TRBV12-4 and TRBJ2-2; no reliable D call. The V gene lost 4 bases and the J gene lost 2 bases, with 8 bases spanning the gap. The CDR3 length is 14 residues. CDR3 nucleotide sequence: TGTGCCAGCAGTTACCAAACCAACACCGGGGAGCTGTTTTTT. It specifies CASSYQTNTGELFF.

The chain has TRBV7-8 and TRBJ2-5; the D is unclear. The CDR3 covers 11 residues. From germline, CDR1 is SGHVS and CDR2 FQNEAQ. The germline V and J ends were trimmed by 3 bases and 9 bases, with 8 bases remaining between them. The CDR3 is CASSLVRSQYF. The CDR3, as DNA: TGTGCCAGCAGCTTGGTCAGGTCCCAGTACTTC.

This clonotype was seen ten or more times. The V and J genes are TRBV10-1 and TRBJ1-1; possibly TRBD1 for D (5 bases). CDR1 and CDR2 from the germline V gene are WNHNN and SYGVQD (reference sequence). V dropped 7 bases and J dropped 3 bases, with 12 bases sitting between them. The CDR3 contains 13 residues. In DNA form, the CDR3 reads TGCGCCAGCACCGCAGGGTGGGACACTGAAGCTTTCTTT. Its translation is CASTAGWDTEAFF.

This clonotype was counted between two and nine times. V gene TRBV2 combines with J gene TRBJ2-3, with 10 bases that match TRBD2. After removal of 8 bases from V and 1 base from J, the junction contained 3 bases not matched to a gene. The CDR3 covers 14 residues. Germline values: CDR1 SNHLY, CDR2 FYNNEI. DNA of the CDR3: TGTGCCAGCGGAGGGACTAGCGGCACAGATACGCAGTATTTT. It specifies CASGGTSGTDTQYF.

The V gene is TRBV20-1, the J gene TRBJ2-5; 10 positions agree with TRBD2. Germline V gene data show CDR1 as DFQATT and CDR2 as SNEGSKA (reference sequence). This CDR3 spans 16 amino acids. The trim removed 3 bases at V and 4 bases at J, leaving 11 bases unmatched. The DNA for the CDR3 is TGCAGTGCTAGTTCCCTAGCGGGGGTATCGTTAGAGACCCAGTACTTC. Its translation is CSASSLAGVSLETQYF.

As concerns this clonotype: Possible read error: a much larger clone is one base away. The V and J genes are TRBV6-5 and TRBJ2-7, with 8 nucleotides matching TRBD1. Germline assignment: CDR1 MNHEY and CDR2 SVGAGI. J was trimmed by 2 bases and V by 0 bases; bases with no gene match: 3. The CDR3 extends over 15 amino acids. CDR3 in amino acids: CASSYSRQGTYEQYF. In DNA, the CDR3 is TGTGCCAGCAGTTACTCACGACAGGGGACCTACGAGCAGTACTTC.